Reported below is one TCR beta chain. TCRdb re-called the 5' RACE reads; one entry per CDR3 protein, DNA not given. The sample table sets out roughly 380,000 distinct CDR3 sequences. The data originate from a study of T cells expressing NK-cell markers. This receptor was identified in a man aged 18 to 69 in good health. Sequencing was performed on blood T cells: a sorted CD56 or NKG2C T cell subset, CD4+ or CD8+ T cells, or bulk PBMC T cells (not recorded which).

The CDR3 here is CASSQGVGSSPLHF. The gene calls are TRBV14 and TRBJ1-6; checking the TCRdb D call of TRBD1 is not possible without DNA. The germline CDR1 and CDR2 sequences are SGHDN and FVKESK. The CDR3 has 14 residues.